These 20 T cell receptor beta chains were all obtained from the same sample, sequenced in a study of monozygotic twins with inflammatory bowel disease. TCRdb reworked the 5' RACE reads into one entry per CDR3 protein, no DNA. This sample carries some 440,000 distinct CDR3 sequences, with 2% to 3% going to the ten biggest clones. The specimen sequenced was blood. The receptor source for this set is a human donor with ulcerative colitis or Crohn's disease, or a healthy co-twin of an affected twin (not recorded which).

V and J are TRBV7-3 and TRBJ1-4; TCRdb returns TRBD1, unconfirmable since there is no DNA. Germline values: CDR1 SGHTA, CDR2 FQGTGA. This CDR3 has 15 residues. CDR3: CASSATGGMGEKLFF.

The chain couples TRBV19 to TRBJ2-3; TCRdb's D call, TRBD1, is unchecked because there is no DNA. The CDR3 totals 14 residues. Germline V lookup: CDR1 LNHDA, CDR2 SQIVND (reference sequence). The CDR3 is CASTGDRGTDTQYF. Based on the CDR3 plus reference TRBV19 and TRBJ2-3, the full variable domain is DGGITQSPKYLFRKEGQNVTLSCEQNLNHDAMYWYRQDPGQGLRLIYYSQIVNDFQKGDIAEGYSVSREKKESFPLTVTSAQKNPTAFYLCASTGDRGTDTQYFGPGTRLTVL.

The chain has TRBV29-1 and TRBJ2-1; TCRdb's D call, TRBD1, is unchecked because there is no DNA. The CDR3 is 16 residues long. Germline loops: CDR1 SQVTM, CDR2 ANQGSEA. The CDR3 sequence: CSVEGGTGVIYNEQFF.

The chain joins TRBV30 to TRBJ2-1; TCRdb gives TRBD1 as the D gene, but with no DNA this cannot be confirmed. CDR3 length: 13 residues. Germline-derived CDR1 and CDR2 are GTSNPN and SVGIG (reference sequence). Here the CDR3 reads CAWSRGTDHEQFF.

The chain recombines TRBV12-3 or TRBV12-4 with TRBJ2-2. This CDR3 comprises 16 residues. This chain's CDR3 is CASSLAASGVGGELFF.

The J gene is TRBJ2-2, the V gene TRBV7-3; TCRdb proposes TRBD1, but this gene call is untestable without DNA. This CDR3 spans 17 amino acids. Germline CDR1 and CDR2: SGHTA and FQGTGA. Here the CDR3 reads CASRAGQGRKSTGELFF.

CDR3 in amino acids: CASSQGVGTVGDTQYF. The V gene is TRBV4-1, the J gene TRBJ2-3; the TCRdb call, TRBD1, lacks DNA for checking. Per the germline V gene, CDR1 is MGHRA and CDR2 is YSYEKL. CDR3 size: 16 residues.

The chain uses TRBV12-3 or TRBV12-4 and TRBJ2-1; TCRdb gives TRBD2 as the D gene, but with no DNA this cannot be confirmed. The length of the CDR3 is 18 residues. Here the CDR3 reads CASNGGVSGPSSYNEQFF.

The chain is built from TRBV12-3 or TRBV12-4 and TRBJ1-5; lacking DNA, the TRBD1 call made by TCRdb goes unchecked. The CDR3 has 16 residues. This CDR3 is CASSPNMRQGDQPQHF.

This chain joins TRBV29-1 and TRBJ1-1; the D call from TCRdb, TRBD1, cannot be confirmed without DNA. This CDR3 is 12 amino acids long. Germline CDR1 is SQVTM and CDR2 is ANQGSEA. This CDR3 is CSARTEGTEAFF. Looking up the rest from reference TRBV29-1 and TRBJ1-1 gives the full variable domain: SAVISQKPSRDICQRGTSLTIQCQVDSQVTMMFWYRQQPGQSLTLIATANQGSEATYESGFVIDKFPISRPNLTFSTLTVSNMSPEDSSIYLCSARTEGTEAFFGQGTRLTVV.

The V and J genes are TRBV4-1 and TRBJ2-1. This CDR3 has 14 residues. In germline, CDR1 is MGHRA, CDR2 YSYEKL. Here the CDR3 reads CASSPLLAHNEQFF.

The chain uses TRBV20-1 and TRBJ1-1; TCRdb designates TRBD1, a call that cannot be tested without DNA. Germline V gene data show CDR1 as DFQATT and CDR2 as SNEGSKA (reference sequence). This CDR3 comprises 13 residues. This chain's CDR3 is CSARGQGGGVAFF.

V usage is TRBV12-3 or TRBV12-4 and J usage is TRBJ2-3. The CDR3 is 14 residues long. CDR3 amino acids: CASSLLGVTDTQYF.

CDR3: CASTNSGYQETQYF. The V and J genes are TRBV11-2 and TRBJ2-5; TCRdb gives TRBD1 as the D gene, but with no DNA this cannot be confirmed. The CDR3 runs 14 residues. CDR1 and CDR2 (germline): SGHAT, FQNNGV.

The chain carries TRBV29-1 and TRBJ2-5; checking the TCRdb D call of TRBD1 is not possible without DNA. Germline V gene data show CDR1 as SQVTM and CDR2 as ANQGSEA. This CDR3 contains 14 residues. CDR3 loop: CSVEDPGDRETQYF.

J is TRBJ2-7 and V is TRBV18; no DNA is available, so the TRBD1 call from TCRdb remains unchecked. This CDR3 is built from 17 residues. CDR1 is KGHSH, CDR2 LQKENI, per germline. CDR3: CASSRFRSGTGPYEQYF.

The gene calls are TRBV10-3 and TRBJ2-5; absent DNA, TCRdb's TRBD1 call cannot be checked. The CDR3 loop spans 18 amino acids. From germline, CDR1 is ENHRY and CDR2 SYGVKD. The CDR3 sequence: CAISRVGDRVLAGETQYF.

CDR3 amino acids: CASSVEGSEGGWYGYTF. The chain combines TRBV9 with TRBJ1-2. This CDR3 region has 17 residues. Germline V gives CDR1 SGDLS, CDR2 YYNGEE.

The chain couples TRBV3-1 to TRBJ1-1; with no DNA, the TCRdb D assignment of TRBD1 cannot be verified. This CDR3 is 15 amino acids long. In germline, CDR1 is LGHDT, CDR2 YNNKEL (reference sequence). The CDR3 region is CASSHGPGGNTEAFF.

CDR3 sequence reads: CASSRKGEGNSPLHF. This rearrangement joins TRBV18 to TRBJ1-6. In germline, CDR1 is KGHSH, CDR2 LQKENI. This CDR3 comprises 15 residues.